The 19 T cell receptor beta chains presented below share a single source sample, sequenced in a study of blood T cell repertoires in COVID-19. The protocol was immunoSEQ multiplex PCR, while the TCRdb copy is restricted to in-frame clones and leaves out a portion. In the table there are 160,000 or so clones, 80% to 90% of which are singletons. Specimen: peripheral blood. Receptors were obtained from a woman in her thirties or forties with acute or convalescent COVID-19.

This clone has a single count. The rearrangement links TRBV24-1 to TRBJ2-5; D gene unclear. V gave up 3 bases and J gave up 5 bases, with 12 bases separating them. Germline CDR1 KGHDR, CDR2 SFDVKD. The CDR3 covers 14 residues. CDR3 nucleotides: TGTGCCACCAGTGATATATCGGGTAGGGAGACCCAGTACTTC. This encodes CATSDISGRETQYF.

J is TRBJ1-2 and V is TRBV18, with no clear D. Trimming took 2 bases from V and 4 from J, leaving 17 bases between them. This CDR3 has 16 residues. Germline values: CDR1 KGHSH, CDR2 LQKENI. DNA of the CDR3: TGTGCCAGCTCACCAATTGCCCGGGAGGTCGGCTATGGCTACACCTTC. Its protein is CASSPIAREVGYGYTF.

Comment on this clone: A junction end diverges from the germline sequence, so it may reflect a read error. The CDR3 DNA reads as TGCAGTGCTACACCGACTTACTTC. Its protein is CSATPTYF. The chain uses TRBV20-1 and TRBJ1-2; D is uncertain. The germline V gene has CDR1 DFQATT and CDR2 SNEGSKA (reference sequence). The length of the CDR3 is 8 residues.

V and J are TRBV18 and TRBJ1-4; TRBD1 agrees at 9 bases. Losses at the gene ends were 2 bases for V and 7 bases for J; bases not matched to a gene: 5. Germline CDR1 and CDR2: KGHSH and LQKENI. This CDR3 region has 15 residues. The CDR3 protein is CASSPAGTGSEKLFF. CDR3 DNA: TGTGCCAGCTCACCAGCCGGGACAGGGTCTGAAAAACTGTTTTTT.

The chain combines TRBV2 with TRBJ2-1; 7 bases fit TRBD1. The germline CDR1 and CDR2 sequences are SNHLY and FYNNEI. The CDR3 covers 11 residues. CDR3 sequence (DNA): TGTGCACCGCGGACAGGACACGAGCAGTTCTTC. Translated, it gives CAPRTGHEQFF.

The J gene is TRBJ1-1, the V gene TRBV27; D unclear. V lost 2 bases and J 3 bases, leaving 10 bases between the germline ends. This CDR3 has 14 amino acids. CDR1 is MNHEY and CDR2 is SMNVEV in the germline V gene (reference sequence). This chain's CDR3 is CASSLLIRDTEAFF. DNA of the CDR3: TGTGCCAGCAGTTTACTGATTCGGGACACTGAAGCTTTCTTT.

This chain joins TRBV24-1 and TRBJ1-5, with unresolved D. The V gene lost 5 bases and the J gene lost 6 bases, with 4 bases spanning the gap. Germline V lookup: CDR1 KGHDR, CDR2 SFDVKD. This CDR3 has 11 residues. The CDR3 DNA is TGTGCCACCAGTGCCGGTCAGCCCCAGCATTTT. The encoded protein is CATSAGQPQHF.

This sequence joins TRBV29-1 and TRBJ2-2; 8 nucleotides align to TRBD1. Germline V CDR1 and CDR2: SQVTM, ANQGSEA. Germline trimming cut 6 bases from V and 5 bases from J; bases unmatched to any gene: 5. The CDR3 runs 13 residues. CDR3 in DNA: TGCAGCGTCGCCGGACAGGGAACCGGGGAGCTGTTTTTT. Translating gives CSVAGQGTGELFF.

The rearrangement uses TRBV2 and TRBJ1-5; 8 bases match TRBD1. The CDR3 is 16 amino acids. Unmatched junction bases numbered 6, after V lost 5 bases and J lost 0 bases. Germline CDR1 reads SNHLY; CDR2 reads FYNNEI. The CDR3 is CASSSGTGHSNQPQHF. CDR3 sequence (DNA): TGTGCCAGCAGTTCAGGGACAGGTCATAGCAATCAGCCCCAGCATTTT.

The chain has TRBV19 and TRBJ1-5, with D unresolved. CDR3 length: 14 residues. V lost 9 bases, J lost 2 bases, and 14 bases lay in between. Germline loops: CDR1 LNHDA, CDR2 SQIVND (reference sequence). The CDR3 loop reads CASRIDIGNQPQHF. CDR3 DNA sequence: TGTGCCAGCAGGATTGACATTGGCAATCAGCCCCAGCATTTT.

This chain connects TRBV28 to TRBJ2-7; TRBD2 agrees at 7 bases. CDR3 length: 13 residues. The germline CDR1 and CDR2 sequences are MDHEN and SYDVKM. V lost 7 bases and J lost 2; bases outside the gene matches: 5. In DNA form, the CDR3 reads TGTGCCAGCAATCGCGGGAGTACCTACGAGCAGTACTTC. Encoded protein: CASNRGSTYEQYF.

This clone was seen a handful of times. The rearrangement links TRBV12-3 or TRBV12-4 to TRBJ2-6; D is unresolved. The CDR3 consists of 13 residues. Trimming took 3 bases from V and 3 from J, leaving 3 bases between them. The CDR3: CASSFSGANVLTF. The CDR3 nucleotides read TGTGCCAGCAGTTTTAGTGGGGCCAACGTCCTGACTTTC.

V gene TRBV7-2 combines with J gene TRBJ2-3, with D tentatively TRBD2 (5 bases). V lost 5 bases to trimming and J lost 2 bases, with 5 bases between them. CDR3 size: 12 residues. Germline V lookup: CDR1 SGHTA, CDR2 FQGNSA. The CDR3, as DNA: TGTGCCAGCAGCCGGGACACAGATACGCAGTATTTT. Translated: CASSRDTDTQYF.

This clone came up once. The genes are TRBV2 and TRBJ1-4, with 12 bases aligning to TRBD1. V dropped 4 bases and J dropped 5; count of bases not matched to a gene: 2. Per the germline V gene, CDR1 is SNHLY and CDR2 is FYNNEI. There are 15 residues in the CDR3. CDR3 coding DNA: TGTGCCAGCAGTGGGGACAGGGGGCCGAATGAAAAACTGTTTTTT. It codes for CASSGDRGPNEKLFF.

In its sample, this clone was seen a few times. V and J are TRBV7-9 and TRBJ1-2, with D uncertain. Germline lookup yields CDR1 SEHNR and CDR2 FQNEAQ (reference sequence). The CDR3 consists of 15 residues. Between the trimmed V and J ends, which lost 1 base and 7 bases, there was a span of 16 bases. CDR3 region: CASSLGGQAGSGYTF. CDR3 nucleotides: TGTGCCAGCAGCTTAGGAGGGCAGGCTGGGTCTGGCTACACCTTC.

J is TRBJ2-5 and V is TRBV24-1; TRBD1 matches 12 bases. Germline CDR1 is KGHDR and CDR2 is SFDVKD. V gave up 3 bases and J gave up 3 bases; unmatched junction bases: 4. There are 16 residues in the CDR3. CDR3 nucleotide sequence: TGTGCCACCAGTGATGACGGGACAGGGGGCAAAGAGACCCAGTACTTC. It encodes CATSDDGTGGKETQYF.

V gene TRBV28 combines with J gene TRBJ2-7; D unclear. V was clipped by 1 base and J by 7 bases, with 14 bases between them. CDR1 is MDHEN, CDR2 SYDVKM, per germline. The CDR3 extends over 14 amino acids. The CDR3 DNA is TGTGCCAGCAGTTTATCCGCAGGTCTGGTTGAGCAGTACTTC. Protein sequence: CASSLSAGLVEQYF.

The chain joins TRBV19 to TRBJ2-3; TRBD2 aligns across 8 bases. Germline CDR1 reads LNHDA; CDR2 reads SQIVND (reference sequence). After removal of 4 bases from V and 2 bases from J, the junction contained 8 bases not matched to a gene. The CDR3 consists of 16 residues. The CDR3 sequence is CASSTTSVRATDTQYF. The CDR3 region has the DNA TGTGCCAGTAGTACGACTAGCGTTCGGGCCACAGATACGCAGTATTTT.

This clone was counted once. The chain is built from TRBV19 and TRBJ2-7; 9 nucleotides align to TRBD1. The CDR3 totals 12 residues. The germline gives CDR1 LNHDA, CDR2 SQIVND (reference sequence). The CDR3 is CATGQGSSEQYF. The CDR3 nucleotides are TGTGCTACGGGACAGGGATCTTCCGAGCAGTACTTC. Full variable domain (rest looked up from reference TRBV19 and TRBJ2-7): DGGITQSPKYLFRKEGQNVTLSCEQNLNHDAMYWYRQDPGQGLRLIYYSQIVNDFQKGDIAEGYSVSREKKESFPLTVTSAQKNPTAFYLCATGQGSSEQYFGPGTRLTVT.